One sample yielded the 18 T cell receptor beta chains listed below, sequenced in a study of T cell repertoires in cytomegalovirus infection. Their specific antigens are unknown. One entry per CDR3 protein results from TCRdb running MiXCR on the reads. The sample holds 100,000 to 150,000 distinct CDR3 sequences, 20% to 30% seen once. Sequenced sample: PBMCs, sequenced either directly or after in vitro stimulation (not recorded which). The receptor set was obtained from a human donor in good health (CMV status not recorded). Some clones in this sample may be carry-over from other donors' samples.

The chain uses TRBV20-1 and TRBJ2-1, with D uncertain. CDR3 length: 11 residues. V was clipped by 6 bases and J by 8 bases, with 11 bases between them. Per germline, CDR1 DFQATT and CDR2 SNEGSKA (reference sequence). CDR3 sequence reads: CSAPLVDEQFF. CDR3 in DNA: TGCAGTGCCCCCCTTGTAGATGAGCAGTTCTTC.

This clonotype was picked up many times. The chain has TRBV7-2 and TRBJ2-7; D might be TRBD1 (5 bases). The germline V gene has CDR1 SGHTA and CDR2 FQGNSA. This CDR3 is built from 15 residues. Trimming shortened V by 0 bases and J by 0 bases, and 9 bases separated the two germline ends. DNA of the CDR3: TGTGCCAGCAGCTTAGCCAGGGTGCACTCCTACGAGCAGTACGTC. This gives the protein CASSLARVHSYEQYV.

The sample holds a few counts of this clonotype. This chain links TRBV4-1 with TRBJ1-5; D perhaps matches TRBD1 (6 bases). The V end lost 4 bases, the J end lost 10 bases, and 14 bases lay between the germline ends. The CDR3 runs 13 residues. Germline CDR1 and CDR2: MGHRA and YSYEKL. The CDR3 protein is CASSRAGERPQHF. The CDR3 region has the DNA TGCGCCAGCAGCCGTGCAGGGGAACGACCCCAGCATTTT.

This clonotype was counted only a few times. The chain employs TRBV11-2 and TRBJ2-7, with 7 positions matching TRBD1. Germline lookup yields CDR1 SGHAT and CDR2 FQNNGV. The CDR3 has 13 residues. V shed 2 bases, J shed 3 bases, and the junction held 1 base outside the gene matches. The CDR3 DNA follows: TGTGCCAGCAGCTTAACAGGGGACTACGAGCAGTACGTC. It yields the protein CASSLTGDYEQYV.

This clonotype showed up many times. V and J are TRBV7-2 and TRBJ2-7, with D perhaps TRBD1 or TRBD2 (5 bases each). The CDR3 length is 15 residues. Germline loops: CDR1 SGHTA, CDR2 FQGNSA. The V and J ends lost 5 bases and 5 bases respectively, with 19 bases between them. CDR3 in DNA: TGTGCCAGCAGCGTTAGAGACTACTTCAGGGACGAGCAGTACTTC. Protein: CASSVRDYFRDEQYF.

The V call is TRBV10-3, the J call TRBJ1-2; D uncertain. The germline V and J ends were trimmed by 7 bases and 6 bases, with 21 bases remaining between them. The V gene's germline CDR1 is ENHRY and CDR2 SYGVKD. The CDR3 is made up of 15 amino acids. CDR3 sequence: CAIKEEEQERDGYTF. CDR3 DNA: TGTGCCATCAAGGAAGAGGAGCAAGAAAGGGATGGCTACACCTTC.

The sample holds one count of this clonotype. The V call is TRBV7-7, the J call TRBJ2-1; TRBD1 might be the D (6 bases). The CDR3 contains 16 residues. V was clipped by 5 bases and J by 4 bases, with 18 bases between them. In germline, CDR1 is SSHAT, CDR2 FNYEAQ (reference sequence). The chain's CDR3 is CASSVDAGTTYNEQFF. The CDR3 DNA follows: TGTGCCAGCAGCGTAGACGCCGGGACAACTTACAATGAGCAGTTCTTC.

In its sample, this clonotype was seen a few times. The V and J genes are TRBV14 and TRBJ2-3; weak D call: TRBD2 (6 bases). Trimming cost V 0 bases and J 2 bases, with 12 bases left between them. This CDR3 comprises 16 residues. The germline gives CDR1 SGHDN, CDR2 FVKESK. The CDR3 region is CASSQDAGITTDTQYF. CDR3 nucleotide sequence: TGTGCCAGCAGCCAAGATGCGGGGATAACCACAGATACGCAGTATTTT.

This clonotype occurred many times. V gene TRBV7-9 combines with J gene TRBJ2-1; TRBD2 matches at 14 bases. Germline V gene data show CDR1 as SEHNR and CDR2 as FQNEAQ (reference sequence). With V trimmed by 3 bases and J by 8 bases, 3 bases remained unmatched. The CDR3 sequence is 15 residues long. CDR3 coding DNA: TGTGCCAGCAGCTTCGGGACTAGCGGGAGTTATGAGCAGTTCTTC. Amino acid sequence: CASSFGTSGSYEQFF. Using reference TRBV7-9 and TRBJ2-1 for the parts outside the CDR3, the full variable domain is DTGVSQNPRHKITKRGQNVTFRCDPISEHNRLYWYRQTLGQGPEFLTYFQNEAQLEKSRLLSDRFSAERPKGSFSTLEIQRTEQGDSAMYLCASSFGTSGSYEQFFGPGTRLTVL.

The chain links TRBV20-1 to TRBJ2-5; 8 bases are a match to TRBD2. The junction had 1 base not matched to a gene; V was cut back by 5 bases and J by 5 bases. Germline V lookup: CDR1 DFQATT, CDR2 SNEGSKA (reference sequence). There are 11 residues in the CDR3. This CDR3 reads CSAAGGETQYF. The CDR3 nucleotides are TGCAGTGCTGCGGGAGGCGAGACCCAGTACTTC.

This clonotype was recorded at least ten times. CDR3 residues: CASSSRDADTQYF. The CDR3 DNA follows: TGTGCCAGCAGCTCCAGGGATGCAGATACGCAGTATTTT. J is TRBJ2-3 and V is TRBV7-2; D might be TRBD1 (5 bases). This CDR3 has 13 amino acids. V shed 4 bases and J shed 4 bases, with 9 bases lying between them. Germline V gives CDR1 SGHTA, CDR2 FQGNSA.

Many counts were recorded for this clonotype. The CDR3 bases are TGTGCCAGCAGTTTACACCGACAGGCAAGCACAGATACGCAGTATTTT. It encodes CASSLHRQASTDTQYF. The genes are TRBV27 and TRBJ2-3, with TRBD1 as a possible D gene (6 bases). The CDR3 extends over 16 amino acids. Between the trimmed V and J ends, which lost 2 bases and 0 bases, there was a span of 12 bases. Per germline, CDR1 MNHEY and CDR2 SMNVEV (reference sequence).

V and J are TRBV4-1 and TRBJ2-6, with D possibly TRBD2 on 5 matching bases. The germline CDR1 and CDR2 sequences are MGHRA and YSYEKL. The length of the CDR3 is 19 residues. Trimming removed 0 bases from V and 0 bases from J, with 15 bases in between. The CDR3, as DNA: TGCGCCAGCAGCCAAGATCTTGGGCGGGCCTCCTCTGGGGCCAACGTCCTGACTTTC. Amino acids: CASSQDLGRASSGANVLTF.

This clonotype was seen ten or more times. The rearrangement links TRBV2 to TRBJ1-1; unclear D gene. The CDR3 is made up of 12 amino acids. Per the germline V gene, CDR1 is SNHLY and CDR2 is FYNNEI. V was trimmed by 7 bases and J by 6 bases, leaving 12 bases between them. The CDR3 coding sequence is TGTGCCAGCAATGAGGAGGGCGCTGAAGCTTTCTTT. It yields the protein CASNEEGAEAFF.

The CDR3 region is CASARVLNEKLFF. The CDR3 DNA follows: TGCGCCTCAGCCCGTGTTCTTAATGAAAAACTGTTTTTT. The chain uses TRBV4-1 and TRBJ1-4; the D is unclear. Germline CDR1 reads MGHRA; CDR2 reads YSYEKL. Trimming shortened V by 11 bases and J by 4 bases, and 14 bases separated the two germline ends. The CDR3 runs to 13 residues.

This CDR3 is CASSGDLQETQYF. The CDR3 nucleotides are TGTGCCAGCAGTGGGGACCTGCAAGAGACCCAGTACTTC. The rearrangement uses TRBV2 and TRBJ2-5; D is tentatively TRBD1 or TRBD2 (5 bases each). V was shortened by 4 bases and J by 2 bases, with 8 bases between the two germline ends. CDR3 length: 13 residues. Germline loops: CDR1 SNHLY, CDR2 FYNNEI.

V usage is TRBV10-3 and J usage is TRBJ2-1, with 9 bases matching TRBD1. The trim removed 6 bases at V and 8 bases at J, leaving 11 bases unmatched. Germline V gene lookup returns CDR1 ENHRY and CDR2 SYGVKD. The CDR3 is made up of 15 amino acids. As DNA, the CDR3 is TGTGCCATCAGAGACGACAGGGGGTCTAATTATGAGCAGTTCTTC. Its protein product is CAIRDDRGSNYEQFF.

The J gene is TRBJ1-1, the V gene TRBV2, with D uncertain. V was trimmed by 6 bases and J by 3 bases, leaving 20 bases between them. Germline lookup yields CDR1 SNHLY and CDR2 FYNNEI. The CDR3 has 16 residues. The CDR3 bases are TGTGCCAGCAGACGTGATCTCGGCGGGAAAGACACTGAAGCTTTCTTT. Its translation is CASRRDLGGKDTEAFF.